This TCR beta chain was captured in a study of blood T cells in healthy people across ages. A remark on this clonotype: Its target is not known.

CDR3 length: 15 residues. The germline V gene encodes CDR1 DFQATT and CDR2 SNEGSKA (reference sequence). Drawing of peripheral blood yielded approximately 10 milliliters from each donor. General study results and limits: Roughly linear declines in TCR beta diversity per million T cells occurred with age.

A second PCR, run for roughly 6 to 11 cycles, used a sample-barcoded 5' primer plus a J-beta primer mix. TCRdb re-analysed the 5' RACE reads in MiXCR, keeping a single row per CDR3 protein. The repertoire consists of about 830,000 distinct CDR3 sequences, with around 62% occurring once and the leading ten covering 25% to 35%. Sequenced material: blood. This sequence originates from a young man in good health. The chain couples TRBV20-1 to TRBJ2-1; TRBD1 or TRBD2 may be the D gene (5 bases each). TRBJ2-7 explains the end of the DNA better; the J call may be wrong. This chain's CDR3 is CSAYNRGQGRNEQYF. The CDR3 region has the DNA TGCAGTGCCTACAACAGAGGGCAGGGACGGAACGAGCAGTACTTC.